These T cell receptor beta chains were read from a single sample in a study of cytomegalovirus exposure and HLA in healthy donors. Profiling relied on immunoSEQ multiplex PCR, and the TCRdb table lists in-frame clones only, not all of them. The table shows more than 100,000 clones, with about 9.1% occurring only once. Sequenced input: PBMCs. These receptors were collected from a woman aged 40 to 49 in good health and CMV-seropositive. Both conserved end residues are part of each CDR3. Fields, in order: clone size, V gene, J gene, D gene, CDR3 DNA, CDR3 protein. The D gene is left open where the match is weak. Not all rows give a size; the values are once, few, many and, for expanded clones, a class.

clone size: -
V gene: TRBV5-1
J gene: TRBJ2-3
D gene: -
CDR3 DNA: TGCGCCAGCAGGGGGGGAGATACGCAGTATTTT
CDR3 protein: CASRGGDTQYF

clone size: few
V gene: TRBV28
J gene: TRBJ1-5
D gene: TRBD1
CDR3 DNA: TGTGCCAGCAGTTCCGGGACAGGGGGAGAGCAGCCCCAGCATTTT
CDR3 protein: CASSSGTGGEQPQHF

clone size: -
V gene: TRBV7-2
J gene: TRBJ1-4
D gene: TRBD1
CDR3 DNA: TGTGCCAGCAGCCTCGAACAGGGGAAGGGTGAAAAACTGTTTTTT
CDR3 protein: CASSLEQGKGEKLFF

clone size: few
V gene: TRBV19
J gene: TRBJ2-5
D gene: -
CDR3 DNA: TGTGCCAGTAAAAGGAACGCGGGAGAGACCCAGTACTTC
CDR3 protein: CASKRNAGETQYF

clone size: -
V gene: TRBV7-9
J gene: TRBJ1-6
D gene: -
CDR3 DNA: TGTGCCAGCAGCCGCGGGGCAGGTATTGGGAGCTCCTATAATTCACCCCTCCACTTT
CDR3 protein: CASSRGAGIGSSYNSPLHF

clone size: -
V gene: TRBV20-1
J gene: TRBJ2-3
D gene: TRBD2
CDR3 DNA: TGCAGTGAGAGTAGCGGGGCTCCGCAGTATTTT
CDR3 protein: CSESSGAPQYF

clone size: -
V gene: TRBV5-5
J gene: TRBJ2-1
D gene: TRBD2
CDR3 DNA: TGTGCCAGCAGCCCGCCGGGACTAGCGGGCCAAGGCGAGCAGTTCTTC
CDR3 protein: CASSPPGLAGQGEQFF

clone size: -
V gene: TRBV10-3
J gene: TRBJ2-1
D gene: TRBD2
CDR3 DNA: TGTGCCATCAGTGAGGGCGATTTGGGACTAGCGATGAACAATGAGCAGTTCTTC
CDR3 protein: CAISEGDLGLAMNNEQFF

clone size: few
V gene: TRBV4-1
J gene: TRBJ2-3
D gene: TRBD2
CDR3 DNA: TGCGCCAGCAGCCACGAGGCCGGGCGGGGGGGCCAAAATACGCAGTATTTT
CDR3 protein: CASSHEAGRGGQNTQYF

clone size: -
V gene: TRBV6-1
J gene: TRBJ2-7
D gene: TRBD1
CDR3 DNA: TGTGCCAGCAGGGACAGGGCTACCTACGAGCAGTACTTC
CDR3 protein: CASRDRATYEQYF

clone size: -
V gene: TRBV5-1
J gene: TRBJ2-5
D gene: -
CDR3 DNA: TGCGCCAGCAGCTTGGGGACAGAACAAGAGACCCAGTACTTC
CDR3 protein: CASSLGTEQETQYF

clone size: -
V gene: TRBV7-8
J gene: TRBJ1-2
D gene: TRBD1
CDR3 DNA: TGTGCCAGCAGCGTAGGACAACATCCAGGACAGGGGGCGAGCTATGGCTACACCTTC
CDR3 protein: CASSVGQHPGQGASYGYTF

clone size: few
V gene: TRBV7-2
J gene: TRBJ2-1
D gene: TRBD2
CDR3 DNA: TGTGCCAGCAGCTTGGCCGGGGGGACTTATGAGCAGTTCTTC
CDR3 protein: CASSLAGGTYEQFF

clone size: few
V gene: TRBV27
J gene: TRBJ1-6
D gene: -
CDR3 DNA: TGTGCCAGCAGTCCGTACGCCAGGGTAGAATCACCCCTCCACTTT
CDR3 protein: CASSPYARVESPLHF

clone size: few
V gene: TRBV11-2
J gene: TRBJ1-1
D gene: -
CDR3 DNA: TGTGCCAGCAGCCCGGACAGAGACACTGAAGCTTTCTTT
CDR3 protein: CASSPDRDTEAFF

clone size: -
V gene: TRBV5-1
J gene: TRBJ1-2
D gene: TRBD1
CDR3 DNA: TGCGCCAGCACCCTTTCCCCAGGGGGTTTCTATGGCTACACCTTC
CDR3 protein: CASTLSPGGFYGYTF

clone size: few
V gene: TRBV5-4
J gene: TRBJ2-2
D gene: TRBD2
CDR3 DNA: TGTGCCAGCAGCTTCGGCGGGGGGAACACCGGGGAGCTGTTTTTT
CDR3 protein: CASSFGGGNTGELFF

clone size: -
V gene: TRBV5-6
J gene: TRBJ2-2
D gene: TRBD1
CDR3 DNA: TGTGCCAGCAGCTCCATGGGACAGGCGAACACCGGGGAGCTGTTTTTT
CDR3 protein: CASSSMGQANTGELFF

clone size: few
V gene: TRBV7-9
J gene: TRBJ2-2
D gene: -
CDR3 DNA: TGTGCCAGCAGCTTAATGCGAGGTAGTGCCGGGGAGCTGTTTTTT
CDR3 protein: CASSLMRGSAGELFF

clone size: few
V gene: TRBV7-9
J gene: TRBJ2-7
D gene: TRBD1
CDR3 DNA: TGTGCCAGCAGTAGAGGACAGGTCAGCTCCTACGAGCAGTACTTC
CDR3 protein: CASSRGQVSSYEQYF

clone size: few
V gene: TRBV5-1
J gene: TRBJ1-1
D gene: TRBD1
CDR3 DNA: TGCGCCAGCAGCTTCGGGGGACAGTATTACACTGAAGCTTTCTTT
CDR3 protein: CASSFGGQYYTEAFF

clone size: few
V gene: TRBV7-2
J gene: TRBJ2-7
D gene: -
CDR3 DNA: TGTGCCAGCAGCTTAGTCCAGGGACTGTCCTACGAGCAGTACTTC
CDR3 protein: CASSLVQGLSYEQYF

clone size: -
V gene: TRBV6-6
J gene: TRBJ2-1
D gene: TRBD1
CDR3 DNA: TGTGCCAGCAGTCCCGGGACAGGGTTCTACAATGAGCAGTTCTTC
CDR3 protein: CASSPGTGFYNEQFF

clone size: -
V gene: TRBV9
J gene: TRBJ2-1
D gene: -
CDR3 DNA: TGTGCCAGCAGCATAGCTAAGGGCCTTAGGGGGAATGAGCAGTTCTTC
CDR3 protein: CASSIAKGLRGNEQFF

clone size: -
V gene: TRBV7-6
J gene: TRBJ2-5
D gene: TRBD2
CDR3 DNA: TGTGCCAGCAGCCTTGGGACTAGCGGGGGGGCAGGCCAAGAGACCCAGTACTTC
CDR3 protein: CASSLGTSGGAGQETQYF

clone size: few
V gene: TRBV11-2
J gene: TRBJ1-5
D gene: -
CDR3 DNA: TGTGCCAGCAGTCGTGACACAAATAGCAATCAGCCCCAGCATTTT
CDR3 protein: CASSRDTNSNQPQHF

clone size: -
V gene: TRBV7-9
J gene: TRBJ1-4
D gene: TRBD1
CDR3 DNA: TGTGCCAGCAGCCTCGGGACAGGGGGGGAAAAACTGTTTTTT
CDR3 protein: CASSLGTGGEKLFF

clone size: few
V gene: TRBV5-1
J gene: TRBJ1-2
D gene: TRBD1
CDR3 DNA: TGCGCCAGCAGCCAGGGCGGAGGGGGCGACTATGGCTACACCTTC
CDR3 protein: CASSQGGGGDYGYTF

clone size: -
V gene: TRBV6-5
J gene: TRBJ2-7
D gene: TRBD2
CDR3 DNA: TGTGCCAGCAGTTTGCGGGGGAACTCCTACGAGCAGTACTTC
CDR3 protein: CASSLRGNSYEQYF

clone size: few
V gene: TRBV2
J gene: TRBJ1-5
D gene: TRBD1
CDR3 DNA: TGTGCCAGCATGACGGGACAGGGGTATCAGCCCCAGCATTTT
CDR3 protein: CASMTGQGYQPQHF

clone size: -
V gene: TRBV6-6
J gene: TRBJ1-2
D gene: -
CDR3 DNA: TGTGCCAGCAGCGCCGACAGACGCTATGGCTACACCTTC
CDR3 protein: CASSADRRYGYTF

clone size: -
V gene: TRBV5-8
J gene: TRBJ2-7
D gene: TRBD1
CDR3 DNA: TGTGCCAGCAGCCCCCGGACAGGGCTTATCTCCTACGAGCAGTACTTC
CDR3 protein: CASSPRTGLISYEQYF

clone size: few
V gene: TRBV6-5
J gene: TRBJ2-3
D gene: -
CDR3 DNA: TGTGCCAGCAGTTCGACTAGCACAGATACGCAGTATTTT
CDR3 protein: CASSSTSTDTQYF

clone size: -
V gene: TRBV10-2
J gene: TRBJ2-7
D gene: TRBD1
CDR3 DNA: TGCGCCAGCAGCATGGACAGGGACGGCGAGCAGTACTTC
CDR3 protein: CASSMDRDGEQYF

clone size: -
V gene: TRBV6-1
J gene: TRBJ2-1
D gene: TRBD1
CDR3 DNA: TGTGCCAGCAGTGCGAAACTGGGAGACAGGGGAATGGGTGAGCAGTTCTTC
CDR3 protein: CASSAKLGDRGMGEQFF

clone size: -
V gene: TRBV2
J gene: TRBJ2-7
D gene: -
CDR3 DNA: TGTGCCAGCAGTGAACTGTGGACTCAGTACTTC
CDR3 protein: CASSELWTQYF

clone size: few
V gene: TRBV18
J gene: TRBJ1-1
D gene: -
CDR3 DNA: TGTGCCAGCTCACCACTAGGGAGTAACACTGAAGCTTTCTTT
CDR3 protein: CASSPLGSNTEAFF

clone size: -
V gene: TRBV18
J gene: TRBJ1-2
D gene: -
CDR3 DNA: TGTGCCAGCTCACCACAAGGGACAGGCTACACCTTC
CDR3 protein: CASSPQGTGYTF

clone size: -
V gene: TRBV6-1
J gene: TRBJ1-5
D gene: -
CDR3 DNA: TGTGCCAGCAGAGCCTTGGGTGACAACTATCAGCCCCAGCATTTT
CDR3 protein: CASRALGDNYQPQHF

clone size: once
V gene: TRBV7-2
J gene: TRBJ2-2
D gene: -
CDR3 DNA: TGTGCCAGCAGCTCTGGAGGGTCCGGGGAGCTGTTTTTT
CDR3 protein: CASSSGGSGELFF

clone size: -
V gene: TRBV19
J gene: TRBJ1-5
D gene: -
CDR3 DNA: TGTGCCAGTAGTATCTTGACAGGAGACGCGAATCAGCCCCAGCATTTT
CDR3 protein: CASSILTGDANQPQHF

clone size: -
V gene: TRBV5-4
J gene: TRBJ2-5
D gene: TRBD1
CDR3 DNA: TGTGCCAGCAGCTTAGAACCACAGGGGGCGTCGATGGAGACCCAGTACTTC
CDR3 protein: CASSLEPQGASMETQYF

clone size: -
V gene: TRBV7-9
J gene: TRBJ2-1
D gene: TRBD2
CDR3 DNA: TGTGCCAGCAGCTTCTTTGAGCGGGGATACAATGAGCAGTTCTTC
CDR3 protein: CASSFFERGYNEQFF

clone size: -
V gene: TRBV6-5
J gene: TRBJ2-7
D gene: TRBD1
CDR3 DNA: TGTGCCAGCAGTTCGGTCAGGGGGCGCGACGAGCAGTACTTC
CDR3 protein: CASSSVRGRDEQYF

clone size: few
V gene: TRBV7-9
J gene: TRBJ1-2
D gene: TRBD1
CDR3 DNA: TGTGCCAGCAGCTTACCCCCCAGACAGGGTAGCTATGGCTACACCTTC
CDR3 protein: CASSLPPRQGSYGYTF

clone size: -
V gene: TRBV11-3
J gene: TRBJ2-7
D gene: TRBD1
CDR3 DNA: TGTGCCAGCAGCCCGGGGACAGCCTACGAGCAGTACTTC
CDR3 protein: CASSPGTAYEQYF

clone size: few
V gene: TRBV11-2
J gene: TRBJ2-1
D gene: -
CDR3 DNA: TGTGCCAGCAGCTTACAGTACAATGAGCAGTTCTTC
CDR3 protein: CASSLQYNEQFF

clone size: few
V gene: TRBV7-2
J gene: TRBJ2-7
D gene: TRBD1
CDR3 DNA: TGTGCCAGCAGCTTCCAGGGGGCGGACTACGAGCAGTACTTC
CDR3 protein: CASSFQGADYEQYF

clone size: few
V gene: TRBV7-6
J gene: TRBJ2-7
D gene: TRBD1
CDR3 DNA: TGTGCCAGCAGCTTAAACGACAGGGTGTGGGAGCAGTACTTC
CDR3 protein: CASSLNDRVWEQYF